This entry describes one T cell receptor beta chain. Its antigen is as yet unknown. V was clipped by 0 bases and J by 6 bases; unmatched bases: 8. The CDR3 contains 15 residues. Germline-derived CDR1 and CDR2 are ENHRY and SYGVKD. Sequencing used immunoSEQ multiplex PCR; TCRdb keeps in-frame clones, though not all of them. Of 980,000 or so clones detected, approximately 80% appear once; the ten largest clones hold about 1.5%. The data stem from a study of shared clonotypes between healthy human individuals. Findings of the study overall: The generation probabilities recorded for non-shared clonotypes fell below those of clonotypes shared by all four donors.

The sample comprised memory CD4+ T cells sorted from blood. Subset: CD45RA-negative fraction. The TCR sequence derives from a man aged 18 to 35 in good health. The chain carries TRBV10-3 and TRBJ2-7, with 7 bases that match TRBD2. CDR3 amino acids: CAISESSGGEGEQYF. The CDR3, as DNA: TGTGCCATCAGTGAGTCCAGTGGAGGGGAGGGCGAGCAGTACTTC.